Sequencing of this TCR beta chain was carried out in a study of blood T cell repertoires in COVID-19 (dated by TCRdb to about 2020). Regarding the complete study: Samples from collaborators originated in the United States, Italy and Spain and spanned both the acute and convalescent phases of COVID-19. The prospective study material was composed of cDNA or gDNA derived from T cells, B-cell-depleted T cells, or PBMCs. The dataset comprised deeply sampled blood TCRbeta repertoires from subjects exposed to, actively infected with, or recovered from COVID-19. The repertoires were made available in a free public database intended to serve as a resource for research on the immune response to SARS-CoV-2. Samples came from the ongoing ImmuneRACE study (first 160 participants) plus 1,254 subjects from 6 global collaborators. A de-identified subject ID, COVID-19 status, age in years and sex were almost always included in the sample metadata. Where HLA class I and class II types were available, the types were taken from metadata supplied by the sample provider, not from assay-based typing. Overall study results and their limits: The quantity of clinical and demographic metadata differed by source and by participant and was supplied without curation.

For this clone: Its antigen remains unidentified. The record has no base qualities; no much larger clone is one base away.

The immunoSEQ Assay, a bias-controlled multiplex PCR, was used to amplify TCRbeta CDR3 regions from genomic DNA. The source study handled its data this way. The number of nucleated cells in each sample was estimated by amplification of reference gene primers within the assay. To quantify the absolute abundance of each unique TCRbeta CDR3 rearrangement, sequence reads were collapsed and filtered. For each sample, productive Simpson clonality was calculated as the square root of Simpson's diversity index over productive rearrangements. TCRdb stores this immuneACCESS table with in-frame sequences only. Part of the clones is absent; in the studies checked, under half of the shortfall reflects unresolved V genes, and no reason is known for the rest. Clonal size and the V and J genes are those of that table, whereas D and trimming came from the DNA. The sample records more than 100,000 clones, 70% to 90% of which are singletons. 0.88% of the sample rests with the top ten.

The collaborating institutions used their own protocols to collect whole blood in K2EDTA tubes. For TCRbeta analysis, collaborators shipped samples as frozen whole blood, isolated PBMCs, or DNA extracted from either of those sample types. In the germline V gene, CDR1 corresponds to SNHLY and CDR2 to FYNNEI. The CDR3 numbers 14 residues from cysteine through phenylalanine. The sequence is cut down to CDR3 DNA, 42 bases in frame from base 1. Between the V and J ends, shortened by 6 bases and 1 base respectively, the junction contains 12 bases. This chain is built from TRBV2 and TRBJ1-1; no D gene can be assigned with confidence. The receptor was derived from a woman in her fifties or sixties with active or convalescent COVID-19. Sequenced sample: peripheral blood. The CDR3 here reads CASRAADTNTEAFF. The sequence in DNA is TGTGCCAGCAGGGCAGCCGACACGAACACTGAAGCTTTCTTT.